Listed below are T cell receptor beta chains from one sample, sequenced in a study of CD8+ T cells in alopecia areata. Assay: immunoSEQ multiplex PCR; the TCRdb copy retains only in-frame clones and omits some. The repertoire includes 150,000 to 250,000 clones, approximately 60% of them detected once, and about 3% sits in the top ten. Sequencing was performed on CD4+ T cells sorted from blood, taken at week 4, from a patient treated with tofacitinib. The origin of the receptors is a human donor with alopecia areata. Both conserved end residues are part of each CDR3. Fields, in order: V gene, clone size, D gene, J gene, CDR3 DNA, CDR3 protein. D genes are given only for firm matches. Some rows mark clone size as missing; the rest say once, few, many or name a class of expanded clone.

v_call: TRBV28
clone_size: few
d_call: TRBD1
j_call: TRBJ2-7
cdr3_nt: TGTGCCAGCAGTTTATTGACTGGGACAGGGAACTACGAGCAGTACTTC
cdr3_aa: CASSLLTGTGNYEQYF

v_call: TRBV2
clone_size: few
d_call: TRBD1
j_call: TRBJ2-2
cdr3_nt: TGTGCCAGCAGGGACACAGGGGGCACCGGGGAGCTGTTTTTT
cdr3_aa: CASRDTGGTGELFF

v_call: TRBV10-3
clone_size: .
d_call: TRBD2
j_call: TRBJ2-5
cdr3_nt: TGTGCCATCAGTGAACCAGCGGGGGGAGGAGGAGAGACCCAGTACTTC
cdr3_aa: CAISEPAGGGGETQYF

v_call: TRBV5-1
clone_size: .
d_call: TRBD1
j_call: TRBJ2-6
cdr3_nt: TGCGCCAGCAACTCCGGTGGACAGGGGGCTGGGGCCAACGTCCTGACTTTC
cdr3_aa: CASNSGGQGAGANVLTF

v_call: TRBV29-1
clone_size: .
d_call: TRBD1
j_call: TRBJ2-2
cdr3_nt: TGCAGCGTTGAACAGGGGGCGTGGGCCGGGGAGCTGTTTTTT
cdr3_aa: CSVEQGAWAGELFF

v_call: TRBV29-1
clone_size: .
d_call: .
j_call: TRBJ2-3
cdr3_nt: TGCAGCGGCTGGAGCTCTAGCACAGATACGCAGTATTTT
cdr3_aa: CSGWSSSTDTQYF

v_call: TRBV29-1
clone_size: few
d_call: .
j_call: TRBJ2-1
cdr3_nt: TGCAGCGTTGAATTCCGGACACCCTCCTACAATGAGCAGTTCTTC
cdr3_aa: CSVEFRTPSYNEQFF

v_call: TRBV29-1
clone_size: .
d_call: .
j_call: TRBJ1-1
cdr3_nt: TGCAGCGTCTCGAGGGCCGGAGGCACTGAAGCTTTCTTT
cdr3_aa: CSVSRAGGTEAFF

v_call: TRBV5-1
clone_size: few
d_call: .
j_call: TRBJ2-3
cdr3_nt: TGCGCCAGCAGCTTGTTGGGCCACGACTCAGATACGCAGTATTTT
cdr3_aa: CASSLLGHDSDTQYF

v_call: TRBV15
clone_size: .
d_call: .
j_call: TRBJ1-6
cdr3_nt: TGTGCCACCAGCAGAGGAGGGGATTATAATTCACCCCTCCACTTT
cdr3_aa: CATSRGGDYNSPLHF

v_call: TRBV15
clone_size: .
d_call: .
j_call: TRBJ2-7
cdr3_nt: TGTGCCACCAGCAGAGATAGTAGCTACGAGCAGTACTTC
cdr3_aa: CATSRDSSYEQYF

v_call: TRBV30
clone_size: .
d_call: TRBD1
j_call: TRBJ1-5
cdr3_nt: TGTGCCTTAGACCCGGGACAGGGAGAGAATCAGCCCCAGCATTTT
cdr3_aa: CALDPGQGENQPQHF

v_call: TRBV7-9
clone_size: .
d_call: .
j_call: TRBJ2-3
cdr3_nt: TGTGCCAGCAGCCTACTGTCCGGCACAGATACGCAGTATTTT
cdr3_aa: CASSLLSGTDTQYF

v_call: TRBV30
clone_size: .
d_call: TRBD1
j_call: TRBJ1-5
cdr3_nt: TGTGCCTGGAGGGGACAGTTGCATCAGCCCCAGCATTTT
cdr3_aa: CAWRGQLHQPQHF

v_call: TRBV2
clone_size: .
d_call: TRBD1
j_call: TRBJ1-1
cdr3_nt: TGTGCCAGCAGTGAAGTGACAGGGATCGAAGCTTTCTTT
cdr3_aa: CASSEVTGIEAFF

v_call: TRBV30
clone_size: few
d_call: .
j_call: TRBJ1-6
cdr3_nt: TGTGCCTGGAGCCCCGGGCCCCGTCGTGCACCCCTCCACTTT
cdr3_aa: CAWSPGPRRAPLHF

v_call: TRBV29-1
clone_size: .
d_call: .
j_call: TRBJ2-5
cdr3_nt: TGCAGCGTGGCATGGCCGTACCAAGAGACCCAGTACTTC
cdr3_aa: CSVAWPYQETQYF